A selection of T cell receptor beta chains follows, all from one sample in a study of human T cells and chemical hapten exposure. TCRdb independently ran MiXCR on the RACE reads; one entry per CDR3 protein. The sample yields fewer than 50,000 distinct CDR3 sequences, 8% to 10% seen once. The sample here was whole blood, taken in connection with sensitization to the hapten diphenylcyclopropenone (DPC). Receptors originate from a man aged 50 to 59 with alopecia areata. Some clones in this sample may be carry-over from other donors' samples. Both conserved end residues are part of each CDR3. The order of the fields is D gene, CDR3 length, J gene, V gene, clone size, CDR3 DNA, CDR3 protein. The D gene is left open where the match is weak. Not every row has a clone size; where given, it reads once, few, many or a size class.

D: NA; length: 14; J: TRBJ1-2; V: TRBV28; size: few; DNA: TGTGCCAGCAGTTCCGGACCGCCGAACTATGGCTACACCTTC; CDR3: CASSSGPPNYGYTF
D: TRBD1; length: 14; J: TRBJ1-1; V: TRBV7-9; size: many; DNA: TGTGCCAGCAGGCTGACAGGGCTTGGGACTGAAGCTTTCTTT; CDR3: CASRLTGLGTEAFF
D: NA; length: 14; J: TRBJ2-6; V: TRBV7-8; size: many; DNA: TGTGCCAGCAGCCCCAGGGAGGGGGCCAACGTCCTGACTTTC; CDR3: CASSPREGANVLTF
D: TRBD1; length: 15; J: TRBJ2-1; V: TRBV7-2; size: many; DNA: TGTGCCAGCAGCTTTGGGACAGGGGGGTACAATGAGCAGTTCTTC; CDR3: CASSFGTGGYNEQFF
D: TRBD1; length: 12; J: TRBJ2-7; V: TRBV29-1; size: many; DNA: TGCAGCGTGATACGGCAGGGGGACGAGCAGTACTTC; CDR3: CSVIRQGDEQYF
D: TRBD2; length: 15; J: TRBJ2-7; V: TRBV7-9; size: many; DNA: TGTGCCAGCAGCTTAATTAGCGGGAAAGCCTACGAGCAGTACTTC; CDR3: CASSLISGKAYEQYF
D: TRBD2; length: 15; J: TRBJ2-7; V: TRBV3-1; size: NA; DNA: TGTGCCAGCAGCCAAGCGACTAGCGGGAGTCGGGAGCAGTACTTC; CDR3: CASSQATSGSREQYF
D: NA; length: 13; J: TRBJ2-5; V: TRBV20-1; size: NA; DNA: TGCAGTGCTAGAGATCCCTTGGGGGAGACCCAGTACTTC; CDR3: CSARDPLGETQYF
D: NA; length: 16; J: TRBJ1-5; V: TRBV7-2; size: NA; DNA: TGTGCCAGCAGCTCGGGGCGGAGGAATAGCAATCAGCCCCAGCATTTT; CDR3: CASSSGRRNSNQPQHF
D: NA; length: 13; J: TRBJ2-3; V: TRBV11-3; size: many; DNA: TGTGCCAGCAGCTCCCAGGATACAGATACGCAGTATTTT; CDR3: CASSSQDTDTQYF
D: TRBD1; length: 14; J: TRBJ2-2; V: TRBV29-1; size: many; DNA: TGCAGCGCCACCCGGGACAGGGGAAAGGGGGAGCTGTTTTTT; CDR3: CSATRDRGKGELFF
D: NA; length: 12; J: TRBJ2-3; V: TRBV7-9; size: many; DNA: TGTGCCAGCAGCTTAGCATCAGGGACGCAGTATTTT; CDR3: CASSLASGTQYF
D: TRBD1; length: 14; J: TRBJ1-4; V: TRBV29-1; size: few; DNA: TGCAGCGTCCGAGCCGGGACAGCTAATGAAAAACTGTTTTTT; CDR3: CSVRAGTANEKLFF
D: NA; length: 14; J: TRBJ1-4; V: TRBV5-4; size: NA; DNA: TGTGCCAGCAGTCTGGGGATAGGAAATGAAAAACTGTTTTTT; CDR3: CASSLGIGNEKLFF
D: TRBD1; length: 17; J: TRBJ1-2; V: TRBV19; size: few; DNA: TGTGCCAGTAGTATGGAAGGGGGGACAGCGACTAACTATGGCTACACCTTC; CDR3: CASSMEGGTATNYGYTF
D: NA; length: 16; J: TRBJ2-3; V: TRBV4-2; size: many; DNA: TGTGCCAGCAGCCAAGATCCCGGACAGTTCACAGATACGCAGTATTTT; CDR3: CASSQDPGQFTDTQYF
D: TRBD2; length: 17; J: TRBJ2-1; V: TRBV6-2/TRBV6-3; size: few; DNA: TGTGCCAGCAGTTACTCGCCCGCTAGCGGGATTTACAATGAGCAGTTCTTC; CDR3: CASSYSPASGIYNEQFF
D: NA; length: 12; J: TRBJ2-5; V: TRBV29-1; size: few; DNA: TGCAGCGTGGGACCGACACTAGAGACCCAGTACTTC; CDR3: CSVGPTLETQYF
D: NA; length: 15; J: TRBJ2-5; V: TRBV7-2; size: many; DNA: TGTGCCAGCAGCTCCCCTACGGGGATTCAAGAGACCCAGTACTTC; CDR3: CASSSPTGIQETQYF
D: TRBD2; length: 15; J: TRBJ2-3; V: TRBV28; size: NA; DNA: TGTGCCAGCAGTTTGAGCGGGAGTAGGACAGATACGCAGTATTTT; CDR3: CASSLSGSRTDTQYF
D: TRBD1; length: 16; J: TRBJ2-5; V: TRBV10-3; size: many; DNA: TGTGCCATCAGTGCCCCCGGGACAGGGGGGCCCCAGGCCCAGTACTTC; CDR3: CAISAPGTGGPQAQYF
D: TRBD2; length: 15; J: TRBJ2-3; V: TRBV12-3/TRBV12-4; size: few; DNA: TGTGCCAGCAGTTTATGGAGTAGCGGGAGGGATACGCAGTATTTT; CDR3: CASSLWSSGRDTQYF
D: NA; length: 14; J: TRBJ1-5; V: TRBV3-1; size: many; DNA: TGTGCCAGCAGCCAAGTCGATAGCAATCAGCCCCAGCATTTT; CDR3: CASSQVDSNQPQHF
D: NA; length: 13; J: TRBJ1-5; V: TRBV29-1; size: NA; DNA: TGCAGCGCTGTACAGGGTCTGGACCAGCCCCAGCATTTT; CDR3: CSAVQGLDQPQHF
D: TRBD2; length: 16; J: TRBJ2-3; V: TRBV11-2; size: many; DNA: TGTGCCAGCAGCTTACTAGCGGGTGGCTTCACAGATACGCAGTATTTT; CDR3: CASSLLAGGFTDTQYF
D: TRBD2; length: 14; J: TRBJ2-5; V: TRBV29-1; size: many; DNA: TGCAGCGTTGACCCCGGACTAGCGGAAGAGACCCAGTACTTC; CDR3: CSVDPGLAEETQYF
D: TRBD1; length: 13; J: TRBJ2-7; V: TRBV29-1; size: once; DNA: TGCAGCGTTGAAGCGGGACAGGGATACGAGCAGTACTTC; CDR3: CSVEAGQGYEQYF
D: NA; length: 12; J: TRBJ2-7; V: TRBV7-9; size: many; DNA: TGTGCCAGCAGTAGGGGGAACTACGAGCAGTACTTC; CDR3: CASSRGNYEQYF
D: NA; length: 15; J: TRBJ2-5; V: TRBV15; size: few; DNA: TGTGCCACCAGCAGAGATCCCCAGGCTCAAGAGACCCAGTACTTC; CDR3: CATSRDPQAQETQYF
D: TRBD1; length: 14; J: TRBJ1-5; V: TRBV12-3/TRBV12-4; size: many; DNA: TGTGCCAGCAGCCGTACAGGGGGCGAACGGCCCCAGCATTTT; CDR3: CASSRTGGERPQHF
D: NA; length: 15; J: TRBJ1-5; V: TRBV20-1; size: many; DNA: TGCAGTGCTAGAGATCAGGGTAGGAGCAATCAGCCCCAGCATTTT; CDR3: CSARDQGRSNQPQHF
D: NA; length: 17; J: TRBJ1-3; V: TRBV6-1; size: NA; DNA: TGTGCCAGCAGTGATTCCGGGACTTTCAGCTCTGGAAACACCATATATTTT; CDR3: CASSDSGTFSSGNTIYF
D: NA; length: 15; J: TRBJ2-7; V: TRBV20-1; size: NA; DNA: TGCAGTGCTAGAGGTAGGAGGGGCCTCACCTACGAGCAGTACTTC; CDR3: CSARGRRGLTYEQYF
D: NA; length: 11; J: TRBJ1-1; V: TRBV29-1; size: many; DNA: TGCAGCGGGTCCCAGGGGACTGAAGCTTTCTTT; CDR3: CSGSQGTEAFF